One sample yielded the 24 T cell receptor beta chains listed below, sequenced in a study of blood T cells in healthy people across ages (dated by TCRdb to about 2015). Library construction relied on 5' RACE. Sequencer: Illumina HiSeq 2500. A second PCR of about 7 to 12 cycles was performed with a sample-barcoded 5' primer and a J-beta primer mix. TCRdb itself trimmed the public reads at Q25 with fastp, ran MiXCR and retained productive beta chains. CDR3 protein sequences are deduplicated, and each keeps its most common genes and DNA. The sample table lists about 970,000 distinct CDR3 sequences, just over 50% of them with a count of one. The top ten clones comprise roughly a fifth of the sample. Sequences were obtained from blood. These receptors originate from a woman aged 60-70 years in good health.

The chain links TRBV4-1 to TRBJ1-2, with 9 bases fitting TRBD1. Trimming removed 1 base from V and 6 bases from J; junction bases left unmatched: 6. Germline CDR1 is MGHRA and CDR2 is YSYEKL. The length of the CDR3 is 15 residues. The CDR3 region is CASSQVRDREDGYTF. DNA of the CDR3: TGCGCCAGCAGCCAAGTCCGGGACAGGGAAGATGGCTACACCTTC.

The rearrangement uses TRBV6-2 or TRBV6-3 and TRBJ2-7; D may be TRBD1 (5 bases). Germline CDR1 reads MNHEY; CDR2 reads SVGEGT. V shed 6 bases and J shed 4 bases, with 31 bases lying between them. The CDR3 runs 19 residues. CDR3 in amino acids: CASRSNRFSTTQKGYEQYF. The DNA of the CDR3 is TGTGCCAGCAGGTCCAACAGGTTCTCCACCACCCAAAAGGGGTACGAGCAGTACTTC.

V gene TRBV28 combines with J gene TRBJ2-7; 7 nucleotides match TRBD1. The CDR3 is made up of 14 amino acids. From germline, CDR1 is MDHEN and CDR2 SYDVKM. V lost 6 bases to trimming and J lost 1 base; unmatched junction nucleotides: 6. The CDR3 loop reads CASSLQGRSYEQYF. DNA for the CDR3: TGTGCCAGCAGCTTACAGGGGCGGTCCTACGAGCAGTACTTC.

This clonotype showed up just a few times. The V call is TRBV9, the J call TRBJ2-4; D is tentatively TRBD1 or TRBD2 (5 bases each). Trimming cost V 3 bases and J 0 bases, with 16 bases left between them. Germline lookup yields CDR1 SGDLS and CDR2 YYNGEE. This CDR3 comprises 17 residues. The CDR3 loop is CASSASRDPVAKNIQYF. The CDR3 DNA reads TGTGCCAGCAGCGCCTCCCGGGACCCGGTAGCCAAAAACATTCAGTACTTC.

The sample holds a few counts of this clonotype. The V and J genes are TRBV5-1 and TRBJ2-4, with 7 positions matching TRBD1. The assigned J gene may be wrong: the sequence end matches TRBJ2-7 better. This CDR3 is built from 15 residues. Germline CDR1 reads SGHRS; CDR2 reads YFSETQ. CDR3 sequence reads: CASSLGTGNTYEQYF. The CDR3 coding sequence is TGCGCCAGCAGCTTGGGGACAGGAAACACCTACGAGCAGTACTTC.

The chain carries TRBV29-1 and TRBJ2-2; no definite D call. Trimming left V 7 bases short and J 7 bases short, with 16 bases between. The CDR3 runs 13 residues. Per the germline V gene, CDR1 is SQVTM and CDR2 is ANQGSEA. CDR3 bases: TGCAGCGGCCGGGCCAGCGAAGGCGGGGAGCTGTTTTTT. Encoded protein: CSGRASEGGELFF.

The rearrangement joins TRBV12-5 to TRBJ1-2; no definite D call. V lost 4 bases and J lost 5, with 8 bases in between. The CDR3 totals 12 residues. The germline gives CDR1 LGHNT, CDR2 FRNRAP. The CDR3 DNA reads TGTGCTAGTGGTTCGTCCGGTTATGGCTACACCTTC. Translated, it gives CASGSSGYGYTF.

This sequence joins TRBV29-1 and TRBJ2-7; tentative D call: TRBD1 (6 bases). Trimming shortened V by 6 bases and J by 0 bases, and 15 bases separated the two germline ends. The CDR3 runs 14 residues. The germline V gene has CDR1 SQVTM and CDR2 ANQGSEA. The CDR3 DNA is TGCAGCGTCCGACAGGATCTAAACTCCTACGAGCAGTACTTC. Its translation is CSVRQDLNSYEQYF.

CDR3 sequence: CSARELGRQGQSPLHF. The CDR3 nucleotides read TGCAGTGCTAGAGAATTGGGAAGGCAGGGTCAGTCACCCCTCCACTTT. J is TRBJ1-6 and V is TRBV20-1; D might be TRBD1 (5 bases). CDR1 and CDR2 (germline): DFQATT, SNEGSKA (reference sequence). The CDR3 covers 16 residues. Deletions cut 0 bases from V and 10 bases from J, with 19 bases between.

This clonotype occurred once. The genes are TRBV10-3 and TRBJ2-5; 9 positions match TRBD2. Germline CDR1 and CDR2: ENHRY and SYGVKD. Trimming removed 3 bases from V and 11 bases from J; junction bases left unmatched: 7. This CDR3 is built from 13 residues. The CDR3: CAISDGTSCEQYF. CDR3 coding DNA: TGTGCCATCAGTGACGGGACTAGCTGTGAGCAGTACTTC.

The chain carries TRBV7-9 and TRBJ1-1; maybe TRBD1 (6 bases). The CDR3 totals 18 residues. With 4 bases removed from V and 1 base from J, the gap between germline ends came to 22 bases. Germline CDR1 SEHNR, CDR2 FQNEAQ (reference sequence). As DNA, the CDR3 is TGTGCCAGCAGCTATCGAAGAGGGCGTAGGACAGAGAACACTGAAGCTTTCTTT. This gives the protein CASSYRRGRRTENTEAFF.

The chain employs TRBV5-8 and TRBJ2-5; TRBD2 matches 7 bases. Trimming took 6 bases from V and 4 from J; bases not matched to a gene: 6. Germline loops: CDR1 SGHTS, CDR2 YDEGEE. The CDR3 spans 13 residues. The DNA of the CDR3 is TGTGCCAGCACGCGGGAGATCGGAGAGACCCAGTACTTC. Translation gives CASTREIGETQYF. Full variable domain (outside the CDR3, taken from reference TRBV5-8 and TRBJ2-5): EAGVTQSPTHLIKTRGQQATLRCSPISGHTSVYWYQQALGLGLQFLLWYDEGEERNRGNFPPRFSGRQFPNYSSELNVNALELEDSALYLCASTREIGETQYFGPGTRLLVL.

A note on this clonotype: The germline gene is not matched at one end of the junction; a read error may be the cause. The chain recombines TRBV20-1 with TRBJ1-2, with D unresolved. Germline CDR1 and CDR2: DFQATT and SNEGSKA (reference sequence). The CDR3 covers 14 residues. This chain's CDR3 is CSARVKGDNYGYTF. CDR3 sequence (DNA): TGTAGTGCTAGGGTAAAGGGCGATAACTATGGCTACACCTTC.

The genes are TRBV7-2 and TRBJ2-4; 8 positions agree with TRBD2. Germline loops: CDR1 SGHTA, CDR2 FQGNSA. Trimming cost V 4 bases and J 0 bases; bases outside gene matches: 5. This CDR3 spans 16 amino acids. The CDR3 DNA sequence: TGTGCCAGCAGCTATAGCGGGGTCCTAGCCAAAAACATTCAGTACTTC. The encoded protein is CASSYSGVLAKNIQYF.

The chain carries TRBV7-3 and TRBJ2-6; D gene unclear. CDR1 and CDR2 (germline): SGHTA, FQGTGA. Trimming stripped 5 bases from V and 1 base from J, with 12 bases between. This CDR3 comprises 16 residues. The CDR3 loop is CASSPVARSGANVLTF. The DNA of the CDR3 is TGTGCCAGCAGCCCCGTAGCCCGGTCTGGGGCCAACGTCCTGACTTTC.

The V and J genes are TRBV27 and TRBJ2-4, with D possibly matching TRBD1 (5 bases). The assigned J gene may be wrong: the sequence end matches TRBJ2-7 better. CDR3 size: 15 residues. The germline V gene encodes CDR1 MNHEY and CDR2 SMNVEV (reference sequence). The CDR3 protein is CASRPPAGYRHEQYF. CDR3 bases: TGTGCCAGCAGACCCCCGGCAGGGTATAGGCACGAGCAGTACTTC.

The rearrangement joins TRBV7-9 to TRBJ2-1, with TRBD2 identical over 10 bases. This CDR3 is built from 13 residues. With 5 bases clipped from V and 7 bases from J, the junction kept 2 bases outside the gene matches. Germline values: CDR1 SEHNR, CDR2 FQNEAQ (reference sequence). The CDR3 region is CASSRAGGNEQFF. The CDR3 nucleotides are TGTGCCAGCAGCCGAGCGGGAGGGAATGAGCAGTTCTTC. The full variable domain, its missing parts supplied by reference TRBV7-9 and TRBJ2-1, is DTGVSQNPRHKITKRGQNVTFRCDPISEHNRLYWYRQTLGQGPEFLTYFQNEAQLEKSRLLSDRFSAERPKGSFSTLEIQRTEQGDSAMYLCASSRAGGNEQFFGPGTRLTVL.

With regard to this clonotype: A read error is possible here, since a much larger clone lies one base away. The CDR3 end shows no conserved phenylalanine or tryptophan, and so a read error is likely. The chain is built from TRBV27 and TRBJ2-5; D is uncertain. The better agreement between TRBJ2-7 and the DNA end casts doubt on the J call. Germline V gene lookup returns CDR1 MNHEY and CDR2 SMNVEV (reference sequence). The CDR3 is 12 amino acids. CDR3 sequence reads: CASSFLGNEQYS. In DNA, the CDR3 is TGTGCCAGCAGTTTCTTGGGTAACGAGCAGTACTCC.

This clonotype was seen a single time. The junction shows a germline mismatch at one end, possibly a read error. The chain is built from TRBV4-2 and TRBJ2-4; D gene unclear. The germline gives CDR1 LGHNA, CDR2 YNFKEQ. The CDR3 totals 14 residues. CDR3 coding DNA: TGTACCAGCAGCCTTCCTGGAGCCAAAAACATTCAGTACTTC. Its protein is CTSSLPGAKNIQYF.

This rearrangement joins TRBV4-1 to TRBJ2-1; 9 bases map to TRBD2. The ends lost 4 bases at V and 7 bases at J; junction bases unmatched: 8. This CDR3 has 15 residues. Germline V gene lookup returns CDR1 MGHRA and CDR2 YSYEKL. CDR3 nucleotides: TGCGCCAGCAGCCCGCGGGAGGGCCTTAGGAATGAGCAGTTCTTC. This sequence encodes CASSPREGLRNEQFF.

The J gene is TRBJ2-3, the V gene TRBV7-2; D may be TRBD1 or TRBD2 (6 bases each). With 5 bases removed from V and 6 bases from J, the gap between germline ends came to 18 bases. CDR1 and CDR2 (germline): SGHTA, FQGNSA. CDR3 length: 15 residues. CDR3 protein: CASSPDRTSWDTQYF. Here the CDR3 DNA reads TGTGCCAGCAGCCCGGACAGAACTAGCTGGGATACGCAGTATTTT. Full variable domain (rest looked up from reference TRBV7-2 and TRBJ2-3): GAGVSQSPSNKVTEKGKDVELRCDPISGHTALYWYRQSLGQGLEFLIYFQGNSAPDKSGLPSDRFSAERTGGSVSTLTIQRTQQEDSAVYLCASSPDRTSWDTQYFGPGTRLTVL.

V is TRBV9 and J is TRBJ2-3; D might be TRBD1 (6 bases). Germline V CDR1 and CDR2: SGDLS, YYNGEE. This CDR3 comprises 13 residues. The V end was cut by 0 bases, the J end by 11 bases, with 13 bases between. The CDR3 sequence: CASSVDISDRQYF. In nucleotides, the CDR3 is TGTGCCAGCAGCGTAGATATCTCGGACAGGCAGTATTTT.

The chain combines TRBV5-1 with TRBJ2-6; 8 nucleotides match TRBD1. V lost 4 bases, J lost 4 bases, and 7 bases stayed unmatched. Germline V gives CDR1 SGHRS, CDR2 YFSETQ. This CDR3 spans 16 amino acids. CDR3 sequence reads: CASSISGGSGANVLTF. The CDR3 DNA follows: TGCGCCAGCAGCATCTCAGGGGGCTCCGGGGCCAACGTCCTGACTTTC. The entire variable domain, with the rest obtained from reference TRBV5-1 and TRBJ2-6, is as follows: KAGVTQTPRYLIKTRGQQVTLSCSPISGHRSVSWYQQTPGQGLQFLFEYFSETQRNKGNFPGRFSGRQFSNSRSEMNVSTLELGDSALYLCASSISGGSGANVLTFGAGSRLTVL.

This chain uses TRBV20-1 with TRBJ2-6; no clear D. Germline V lookup: CDR1 DFQATT, CDR2 SNEGSKA (reference sequence). This CDR3 has 15 amino acids. Trimming stripped 4 bases from V and 1 base from J, with 11 bases between. The CDR3: CSAKPPGSGANVLTF. As DNA, the CDR3 is TGCAGTGCTAAGCCCCCTGGGTCTGGGGCCAACGTCCTGACTTTC.